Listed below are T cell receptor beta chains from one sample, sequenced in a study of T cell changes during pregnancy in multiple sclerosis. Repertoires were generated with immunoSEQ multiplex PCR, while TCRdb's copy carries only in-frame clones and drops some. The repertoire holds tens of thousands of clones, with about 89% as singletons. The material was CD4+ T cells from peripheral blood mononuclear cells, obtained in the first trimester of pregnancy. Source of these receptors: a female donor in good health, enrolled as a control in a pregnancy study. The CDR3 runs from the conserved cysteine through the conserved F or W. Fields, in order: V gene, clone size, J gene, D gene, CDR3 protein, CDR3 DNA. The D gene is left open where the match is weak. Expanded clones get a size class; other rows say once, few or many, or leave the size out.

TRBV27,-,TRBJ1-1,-,CASSAGVMNTEAFF,TGTGCCAGCAGCGCCGGAGTCATGAACACTGAAGCTTTCTTT
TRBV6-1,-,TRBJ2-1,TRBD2,CASRSGLEGGHEQFF,TGTGCCAGCAGATCGGGACTAGAGGGGGGGCATGAGCAGTTCTTC
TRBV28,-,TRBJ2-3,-,CASASNRVLTDTQYF,TGTGCCAGCGCCAGCAACAGGGTTTTGACAGATACGCAGTATTTT
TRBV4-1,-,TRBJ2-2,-,CASRGGIRDTGELFF,TGCGCCAGCAGGGGGGGAATTCGGGACACCGGGGAGCTGTTTTTT
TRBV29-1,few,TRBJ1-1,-,CSAQGGLNTEAFF,TGCAGCGCGCAGGGAGGGCTGAACACTGAAGCTTTCTTT
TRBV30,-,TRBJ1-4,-,CAWRAPGTRGEKLFF,TGTGCCTGGAGGGCCCCCGGGACTCGCGGGGAAAAACTGTTTTTT
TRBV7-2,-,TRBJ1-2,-,CASSQYIRANYGYTF,TGTGCCAGCAGCCAATATATCAGGGCTAACTATGGCTACACCTTC
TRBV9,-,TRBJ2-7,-,CASSVAGNTYEQYF,TGTGCCAGCAGCGTAGCAGGGAACACCTACGAGCAGTACTTC
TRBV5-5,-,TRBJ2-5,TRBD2,CASIVAGGTKETQYF,TGTGCCAGCATCGTAGCGGGGGGCACTAAAGAGACCCAGTACTTC
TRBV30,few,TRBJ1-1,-,CAWKVEGFTEAFF,TGTGCCTGGAAAGTTGAGGGTTTCACTGAAGCTTTCTTT
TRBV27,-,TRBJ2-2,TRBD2,CASADPFAGGTGELFF,TGTGCCAGCGCCGACCCTTTCGCGGGGGGCACCGGGGAGCTGTTTTTT
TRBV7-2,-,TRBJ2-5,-,CASSPRASGFQETQYF,TGTGCCAGCAGCCCCCGTGCCTCGGGATTCCAAGAGACCCAGTACTTC
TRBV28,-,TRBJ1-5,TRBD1,CASRDDRGRFQPQHF,TGTGCCAGCAGAGATGACAGGGGGAGATTCCAGCCCCAGCATTTT
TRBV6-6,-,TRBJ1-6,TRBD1,CASRGTVSNSPLHF,TGTGCCAGCAGGGGGACAGTGTCTAATTCACCCCTCCACTTT
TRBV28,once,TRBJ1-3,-,CASSTKGRDSGNTIYF,TGTGCCAGCAGCACCAAAGGACGGGACTCTGGAAACACCATATATTTT
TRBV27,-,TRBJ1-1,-,CASSLRGSTEAFF,TGTGCCAGCAGTTTAAGGGGCAGCACTGAAGCTTTCTTT
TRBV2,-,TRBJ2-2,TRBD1,CATRQGHTGELFF,TGTGCCACCCGACAGGGGCACACCGGGGAGCTGTTTTTT